Below, 32 T cell receptor beta chains from the same sample are listed, as sequenced in a study of early T cells in non-severe SARS-CoV-2 infection. MiXCR, applied by TCRdb to the 5' RACE reads, yields one record per CDR3 protein. The sample has more than 95,000 distinct CDR3 sequences, approximately 17% seen once. The sequencing sample was made of whole blood. Receptor source: an adult who was a healthcare worker with PCR-confirmed SARS-CoV-2 infection or an uninfected control (not recorded which).

A few counts support this clonotype. The rearrangement uses TRBV30 and TRBJ1-2; D gene ambiguous. V was shortened by 5 bases and J by 2 bases, with 6 bases between the two germline ends. From germline, CDR1 is GTSNPN and CDR2 SVGIG (reference sequence). The CDR3 loop spans 11 amino acids. CDR3 nucleotide sequence: TGTGCCTGGGGGGTAAACTATGGCTACACCTTC. It codes for CAWGVNYGYTF.

The rearrangement uses TRBV20-1 and TRBJ1-5; no clear D. The CDR3 covers 16 residues. Germline V gene sequence: CDR1 DFQATT, CDR2 SNEGSKA (reference sequence). Trimming removed 1 base from V and 3 bases from J, with 16 bases in between. Here the CDR3 DNA reads TGCAGTGCTAGAGTTCCGGGCAGGCGCCACAATCAGCCCCAGCATTTT. It yields the protein CSARVPGRRHNQPQHF.

V usage is TRBV12-5 and J usage is TRBJ2-3; D tentatively reads TRBD1 or TRBD2 (5 bases each). Trimming removed 9 bases from V and 0 bases from J, with 16 bases in between. Germline V CDR1 and CDR2: LGHNT, FRNRAP. This CDR3 comprises 15 residues. CDR3 coding DNA: TGTGCTAGCGCCCCGGGACGGATGAGCACAGATACGCAGTATTTT. Protein sequence: CASAPGRMSTDTQYF. The complete variable domain, with remaining parts taken from reference TRBV12-5 and TRBJ2-3, reads DARVTQTPRHKVTEMGQEVTMRCQPILGHNTVFWYRQTMMQGLELLAYFRNRAPLDDSGMPKDRFSAEMPDATLATLKIQPSEPRDSAVYFCASAPGRMSTDTQYFGPGTRLTVL.

Many counts were recorded for this clonotype. The rearrangement joins TRBV20-1 to TRBJ2-3; no definite D call. Germline CDR1 and CDR2: DFQATT and SNEGSKA (reference sequence). The CDR3 runs to 14 residues. Trimming shortened V by 2 bases and J by 0 bases, and 9 bases separated the two germline ends. CDR3 sequence (DNA): TGCAGTGCTAGATCGCAGACTAGCACAGATACGCAGTATTTT. Translation: CSARSQTSTDTQYF.

This clonotype turned up a few times. The rearrangement links TRBV12-3 or TRBV12-4 to TRBJ1-5; D unresolved. Trimming removed 6 bases at V and 3 bases at J, with 12 bases between. The CDR3 runs to 14 residues. The CDR3 sequence is CASRARGNNQPQHF. The CDR3 bases are TGTGCCAGCAGAGCCCGTGGTAACAATCAGCCCCAGCATTTT.

V and J are TRBV7-9 and TRBJ2-2; the D is unclear. The CDR3 consists of 13 residues. Between the trimmed V and J ends, which lost 3 bases and 7 bases, there was a span of 9 bases. The germline V gene has CDR1 SEHNR and CDR2 FQNEAQ (reference sequence). The CDR3 protein is CASSLWEIGELFF. CDR3 nucleotides: TGTGCCAGCAGCTTGTGGGAAATCGGGGAGCTGTTTTTT.

The J gene is TRBJ1-1, the V gene TRBV20-1; possibly TRBD1 for D (5 bases). Germline CDR1 and CDR2: DFQATT and SNEGSKA (reference sequence). The CDR3 runs 14 residues. The V gene lost 6 bases and the J gene lost 1 base, with 15 bases spanning the gap. The CDR3 nucleotides are TGCAGTGCCCGGCGACAGCCGGCGAACACTGAAGCTTTCTTT. Its protein product is CSARRQPANTEAFF.

This rearrangement joins TRBV20-1 to TRBJ1-2, with TRBD1 matching over 7 bases. The CDR3 length is 12 residues. The V gene's germline CDR1 is DFQATT and CDR2 SNEGSKA (reference sequence). The CDR3, as DNA: TGCGAGGGGGCAGGGGAGGGCTATGGCTACACCTTC. Its translation is CEGAGEGYGYTF.

This clonotype showed up just a few times. The CDR3 coding sequence is TGCAGTGCTGGGGTATTGGTGGGGAATTCACCCCTCCACTTT. It yields the protein CSAGVLVGNSPLHF. V and J are TRBV20-1 and TRBJ1-6; D is uncertain. Germline V CDR1 and CDR2: DFQATT, SNEGSKA (reference sequence). The CDR3 covers 14 residues. V lost 5 bases and J 7 bases, leaving 15 bases between the germline ends.

The chain couples TRBV18 to TRBJ2-6; unclear D gene. Trimming left V 0 bases short and J 1 base short, with 7 bases between. Looked up from germline, CDR1 is KGHSH and CDR2 is LQKENI. The CDR3 is 16 residues long. CDR3 region: CASSPPTVSGANVLTF. Written as DNA, the CDR3 is TGTGCCAGCTCACCACCGACGGTTTCTGGGGCCAACGTCCTGACTTTC.

This clonotype was counted only a few times. The chain employs TRBV7-9 and TRBJ1-3; D is perhaps TRBD1 (5 bases). Germline-derived CDR1 and CDR2 are SEHNR and FQNEAQ (reference sequence). The CDR3 runs to 13 residues. Trimming shortened V by 4 bases and J by 7 bases, and 11 bases separated the two germline ends. CDR3 amino acids: CASSSRGVNTIYF. CDR3 DNA: TGTGCCAGCAGCTCCCGGGGGGTGAACACCATATATTTT.

About this clonotype itself: A much larger clone sits a single nucleotide away, making a read error possible. The conserved final phenylalanine or tryptophan is absent from the CDR3, which likely points to a read error. The rearrangement links TRBV27 to TRBJ2-4, with D possibly being TRBD2 (6 bases). V lost 3 bases and J 0 bases, leaving 9 bases between the germline ends. Germline CDR1 is MNHEY and CDR2 is SMNVEV (reference sequence). This CDR3 has 15 amino acids. The CDR3: CASSFQGLAKNIQYI. The DNA for the CDR3 is TGTGCCAGCAGTTTCCAGGGACTAGCCAAAAACATTCAGTACATC.

This clonotype was counted a few times. The chain links TRBV29-1 to TRBJ1-5; no reliable D call. The ends were cut back, 4 bases at V and 3 bases at J, with 7 bases in the middle. Germline V CDR1 and CDR2: SQVTM, ANQGSEA. This CDR3 comprises 12 residues. The CDR3: CSVGSYNQPQHF. The CDR3 nucleotides are TGCAGCGTTGGGAGTTACAATCAGCCCCAGCATTTT. The full variable domain, rest sourced from reference TRBV29-1 and TRBJ1-5, is SAVISQKPSRDICQRGTSLTIQCQVDSQVTMMFWYRQQPGQSLTLIATANQGSEATYESGFVIDKFPISRPNLTFSTLTVSNMSPEDSSIYLCSVGSYNQPQHFGDGTRLSIL.

The CDR3 coding sequence is TGTGCCAGCAGCGCGGCGGCCACGACAGACAACCTTGAAAAACTGTTTTTT. Translation: CASSAAATTDNLEKLFF. The V call is TRBV28, the J call TRBJ1-4; TRBD1 might be the D (5 bases). CDR1 and CDR2 from the germline V gene are MDHEN and SYDVKM. There are 17 residues in the CDR3. The ends were cut back, 6 bases at V and 7 bases at J, with 24 bases in the middle.

Concerning this clonotype: Its ends do not fully match the called genes, so a read error is possible. The chain recombines TRBV7-2 with TRBJ1-1; 12 bases agree with TRBD1. This CDR3 spans 15 amino acids. Germline CDR1 reads SGHTA; CDR2 reads FQGNSA. Here the CDR3 reads CASSLAGTGGTRAFF. The CDR3, as DNA: TGTGCCAGCAGCCTAGCCGGGACAGGGGGCACGCGAGCTTTCTTT. Using reference TRBV7-2 and TRBJ1-1 for the parts outside the CDR3, the full variable domain is GAGVSQSPSNKVTEKGKDVELRCDPISGHTALYWYRQSLGQGLEFLIYFQGNSAPDKSGLPSDRFSAERTGGSVSTLTIQRTQQEDSAVYLCASSLAGTGGTRAFFGQGTRLTVV.

The chain couples TRBV18 to TRBJ1-6, with D possibly being TRBD1 (5 bases). Per the germline V gene, CDR1 is KGHSH and CDR2 is LQKENI. The CDR3 is 12 amino acids. Trimming removed 5 bases at V and 8 bases at J, with 7 bases between. CDR3 bases: TGTGCCAGCTCAGAACAGGATTCACCCCTCCACTTT. Translated, it gives CASSEQDSPLHF.

This clonotype was observed many times. V is TRBV3-1 and J is TRBJ1-1, with TRBD1 as a possible D gene (6 bases). This CDR3 is 15 amino acids long. Trimming took off 0 bases at V and 11 bases at J, with 19 bases between the two ends. Looked up from germline, CDR1 is LGHDT and CDR2 is YNNKEL (reference sequence). In DNA form, the CDR3 reads TGTGCCAGCAGCCAAGAAGGCCGATTACAGGGTCAGGCTTTCTTT. The encoded protein is CASSQEGRLQGQAFF. The full variable domain, completed using reference TRBV3-1 and TRBJ1-1, is DTAVSQTPKYLVTQMGNDKSIKCEQNLGHDTMYWYKQDSKKFLKIMFSYNNKELIINETVPNRFSPKSPDKAHLNLHINSLELGDSAVYFCASSQEGRLQGQAFFGQGTRLTVV.

The chain combines TRBV28 with TRBJ2-7; D might be TRBD1 (6 bases). The CDR3 runs 13 residues. V dropped 6 bases and J dropped 6 bases, with 15 bases sitting between them. CDR1 and CDR2 (germline): MDHEN, SYDVKM. CDR3 coding DNA: TGTGCCAGCAGCTTACTTAGGGGGTTCGAGCAGTACTTC. It is translated as CASSLLRGFEQYF.

The chain couples TRBV27 to TRBJ1-6, with 10 nucleotides matching TRBD1. V shed 10 bases and J 7 bases; nucleotides not matched to a gene: 10. CDR3 length: 15 amino acids. Germline CDR1 and CDR2: MNHEY and SMNVEV (reference sequence). This CDR3 is CATQRDRGRNSPLHF. In nucleotides, the CDR3 is TGTGCCACCCAAAGGGACAGGGGCCGAAATTCACCCCTCCACTTT.

This chain links TRBV9 with TRBJ1-2; D possibly corresponds to TRBD1 (5 bases). This CDR3 is built from 11 residues. CDR1 is SGDLS, CDR2 YYNGEE, per germline. V was shortened by 4 bases and J by 6 bases, with 7 bases between the two germline ends. In nucleotides, the CDR3 is TGTGCCAGCAGCAGCAGGGATGGCTACACCTTC. It codes for CASSSRDGYTF.

The chain has TRBV7-6 and TRBJ1-1; the D is unclear. The V gene's germline CDR1 is SGHVS and CDR2 FNYEAQ. This CDR3 has 12 amino acids. V was trimmed by 5 bases and J by 5 bases, leaving 9 bases between them. The CDR3 DNA follows: TGTGCCAGCAGCCTATTGGGGACTGAAGCTTTCTTT. Amino acid sequence: CASSLLGTEAFF.

This clonotype was counted a few times. The chain employs TRBV2 and TRBJ2-2, with D perhaps assigned TRBD1 or TRBD2 (5 bases each). Germline CDR1 reads SNHLY; CDR2 reads FYNNEI. This CDR3 is 13 amino acids long. V lost 6 bases and J lost 7, with 12 bases in between. The CDR3 sequence is CASRTERGGELFF. The CDR3 DNA sequence: TGTGCCAGCAGGACAGAGAGGGGCGGGGAGCTGTTTTTT.

This clonotype has a handful of counts. V is TRBV19 and J is TRBJ2-1, with D possibly matching TRBD1 (5 bases). Trimming took off 11 bases at V and 4 bases at J, with 15 bases between the two ends. The length of the CDR3 is 13 residues. Per the germline V gene, CDR1 is LNHDA and CDR2 is SQIVND (reference sequence). For the CDR3, the DNA is TGTGCCGTTTCGTTAGACAGTTACAATGAGCAGTTCTTC. Translating it yields CAVSLDSYNEQFF.

The chain employs TRBV6-1 and TRBJ2-7, with TRBD1 as a possible D gene (5 bases). This CDR3 has 15 residues. V lost 3 bases and J 1 base, leaving 13 bases between the germline ends. Germline values: CDR1 MNHNS, CDR2 SASEGT. The CDR3 DNA reads as TGTGCCAGCAGTGACAGGGTTTCGGGTTCCTACGAGCAGTACTTC. Amino acid sequence: CASSDRVSGSYEQYF.

The genes are TRBV7-9 and TRBJ1-2; maybe TRBD1 (5 bases). Between the trimmed V and J ends, which lost 2 bases and 3 bases, there was a span of 10 bases. The CDR3 covers 14 residues. In germline, CDR1 is SEHNR, CDR2 FQNEAQ (reference sequence). The CDR3 sequence is CASSLRDRYYGYTF. The CDR3 DNA follows: TGTGCCAGCAGCTTAAGGGACCGGTACTATGGCTACACCTTC.

The chain joins TRBV7-9 to TRBJ1-1, with D hard to call. V was shortened by 8 bases and J by 5 bases, with 12 bases between the two germline ends. Germline V gene sequence: CDR1 SEHNR, CDR2 FQNEAQ (reference sequence). This CDR3 has 12 amino acids. DNA for the CDR3: TGTGCCAGCGAGGGATCGGATACTGAAGCTTTCTTT. Residues: CASEGSDTEAFF.

This clonotype showed up just a few times. J is TRBJ2-7 and V is TRBV19; 9 bases fit TRBD1. CDR3 length: 15 residues. The V and J ends lost 8 bases and 6 bases, in that order; junction bases with no gene match: 14. From germline, CDR1 is LNHDA and CDR2 SQIVND (reference sequence). CDR3 sequence (DNA): TGTGCCAGTCGGCCGGGACAGGGCCAGTCGTCCGAGCAGTACTTC. Protein sequence: CASRPGQGQSSEQYF.

This chain uses TRBV7-9 with TRBJ1-1, with D hard to call. The CDR3 is 13 residues long. With 5 bases removed from V and 7 bases from J, the gap between germline ends came to 14 bases. Germline CDR1 is SEHNR and CDR2 is FQNEAQ (reference sequence). The CDR3 region is CASSAFLGSEAFF. The DNA for the CDR3 is TGTGCCAGCAGCGCGTTCTTGGGGAGTGAAGCTTTCTTT.

CDR3 sequence (DNA): TGCAGCGTTGTGTGGGACACTGAAGCTTTCTTT. This translates into CSVVWDTEAFF. The chain joins TRBV29-1 to TRBJ1-1; D uncertain. The CDR3 contains 11 residues. V lost 4 bases to trimming and J lost 3 bases, with 6 bases between them. CDR1 and CDR2 from the germline V gene are SQVTM and ANQGSEA. The variable domain in full, with the rest retrieved from reference TRBV29-1 and TRBJ1-1, is SAVISQKPSRDICQRGTSLTIQCQVDSQVTMMFWYRQQPGQSLTLIATANQGSEATYESGFVIDKFPISRPNLTFSTLTVSNMSPEDSSIYLCSVVWDTEAFFGQGTRLTVV.

In this sample, this clonotype turned up a few times. The chain links TRBV7-9 to TRBJ2-7; D is perhaps TRBD1 or TRBD2 (5 bases each). The CDR3 runs to 14 residues. V dropped 5 bases and J dropped 1 base, with 12 bases sitting between them. Germline V lookup: CDR1 SEHNR, CDR2 FQNEAQ (reference sequence). CDR3 DNA: TGTGCCAGCAGCCCCCGGGACGGATCCTACGAGCAGTACTTC. Amino acid sequence: CASSPRDGSYEQYF. Full variable domain (rest looked up from reference TRBV7-9 and TRBJ2-7): DTGVSQNPRHKITKRGQNVTFRCDPISEHNRLYWYRQTLGQGPEFLTYFQNEAQLEKSRLLSDRFSAERPKGSFSTLEIQRTEQGDSAMYLCASSPRDGSYEQYFGPGTRLTVT.

This clonotype was seen a few times. The chain combines TRBV29-1 with TRBJ2-7, with 12 nucleotides matching TRBD2. J lost 3 bases, V lost 7 bases, and 10 bases had no gene match. The CDR3 is made up of 15 amino acids. Per germline, CDR1 SQVTM and CDR2 ANQGSEA. CDR3 in DNA: TGCAGCGCACTAGCGGGAGGCCCGCCTCTCTACGAGCAGTACTTC. Translating it yields CSALAGGPPLYEQYF.

This clonotype was detected only a few times. The V and J genes are TRBV7-2 and TRBJ2-7; possibly TRBD2 for D (5 bases). Deletions cut 6 bases from V and 5 bases from J, with 14 bases between. This CDR3 is 13 amino acids long. Germline V gene sequence: CDR1 SGHTA, CDR2 FQGNSA. CDR3 protein: CASRRFGVDEQYF. DNA of the CDR3: TGTGCCAGCAGGCGATTCGGGGTTGACGAGCAGTACTTC.